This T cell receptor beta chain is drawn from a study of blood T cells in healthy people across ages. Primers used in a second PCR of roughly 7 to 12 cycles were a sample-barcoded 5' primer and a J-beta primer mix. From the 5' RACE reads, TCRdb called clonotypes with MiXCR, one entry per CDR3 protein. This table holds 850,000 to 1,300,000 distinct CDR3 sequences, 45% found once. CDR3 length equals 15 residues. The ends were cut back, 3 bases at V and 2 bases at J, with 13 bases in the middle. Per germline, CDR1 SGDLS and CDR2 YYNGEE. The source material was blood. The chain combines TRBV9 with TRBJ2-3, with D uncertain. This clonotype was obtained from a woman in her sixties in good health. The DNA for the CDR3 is TGTGCCAGCAGCGCCCAGGCGGCCCCCACAGATACGCAGTATTTT. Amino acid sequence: CASSAQAAPTDTQYF.